This T cell receptor (beta chain) comes out of a study of blood T cell repertoires in COVID-19. At the level of the study: Samples came from the United States, Italy and Spain, spanning acute and convalescent COVID-19. The cDNA or gDNA used as material had been derived from T cells, B-cell-depleted T cells, or PBMCs.

In the authors' workflow: Nucleated cell counts were estimated from reference gene primer amplification. Repertoires were generated with immunoSEQ multiplex PCR, while TCRdb's copy carries only in-frame clones and drops some. V, J and clone size are those of that table, while D and trimming were read from the DNA. The sample lists 65,000 to 85,000 clones; about 93% were seen once. This CDR3 has 11 amino acids. Germline V gene data show CDR1 as DFQATT and CDR2 as SNEGSKA (reference sequence). Deletions cut 6 bases from V and 2 bases from J, with 8 bases between. This clone has more than one count but fewer than ten.

The V gene is TRBV20-1, the J gene TRBJ2-7; D gene unclear. The source material was peripheral blood. The sequence came from a human donor in a cohort sampled during active COVID-19. As DNA, the CDR3 is TGCAGTGCGGTTGGGCCCTACGAGCAGTACTTC. Protein: CSAVGPYEQYF.